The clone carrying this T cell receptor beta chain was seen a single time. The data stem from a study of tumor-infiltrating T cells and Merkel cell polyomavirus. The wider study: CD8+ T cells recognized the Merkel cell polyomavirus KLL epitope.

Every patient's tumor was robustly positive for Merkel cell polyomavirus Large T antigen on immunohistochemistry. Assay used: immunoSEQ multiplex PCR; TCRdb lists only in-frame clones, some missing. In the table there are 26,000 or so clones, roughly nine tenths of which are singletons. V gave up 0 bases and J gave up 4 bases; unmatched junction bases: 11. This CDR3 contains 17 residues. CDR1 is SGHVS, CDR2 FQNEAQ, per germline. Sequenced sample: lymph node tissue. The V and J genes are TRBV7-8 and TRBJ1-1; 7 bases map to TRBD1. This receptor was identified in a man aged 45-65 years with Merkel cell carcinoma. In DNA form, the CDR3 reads TGTGCCAGCAGCTTAGCGCGGAGGGGGCTCCGGTCCACTGAAGCTTTCTTT. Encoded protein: CASSLARRGLRSTEAFF.